This T cell receptor beta chain was sequenced during a study of blood T cell repertoires in COVID-19 (TCRdb year 2020). A note on the overall study: Samples from collaborators originated in the United States, Italy and Spain and spanned both the acute and convalescent phases of COVID-19. Samples were obtained from the ongoing ImmuneRACE study (first 160 participants) and from approximately 1,200 subjects provided by 6 global collaborators. HLA class I and class II types, where available, came from metadata supplied by the sample provider rather than from assay-based typing. The dataset comprised deeply sampled blood TCRbeta repertoires from subjects exposed to, actively infected with, or recovered from COVID-19. The prospective study material was composed of cDNA or gDNA derived from T cells, B-cell-depleted T cells, or PBMCs. The sample metadata nearly always contained a de-identified subject ID, COVID-19 status, age in years and sex. A freely available public database, intended as a resource for researchers studying the immune response to SARS-CoV-2, is where the repertoires were released.

TCRbeta CDR3 regions were amplified from genomic DNA using the immunoSEQ Assay, a bias-controlled multiplex PCR. Processing in the source paper ran as follows. The number of nucleated cells in each sample was estimated from the amplification of reference gene primers within the assay. To quantify the absolute abundance of each unique TCRbeta CDR3 rearrangement, sequence reads were collapsed and filtered. For each sample, productive Simpson clonality was calculated as the square root of Simpson's diversity index over productive rearrangements. The source is immuneACCESS, and TCRdb retained only in-frame sequences with V and J called. Part of the clones is not carried over; for the studies checked, unresolved V genes explain less than half of this, and the remainder is unexplained. V and J calls and clone size are those listed in that table; D and trimming were worked out from the DNA. The sample contains 150,000 to 200,000 clones, approximately 85% of them found a single time. The ten largest clonotypes hold 9.8% of the sample.

Clipping removes 2 bases from V and 4 bases from J, with 2 as the unmatched junction base count. CDR3 length: 16 amino acids, cysteine to phenylalanine. Here the CDR3 DNA is all that survives: 48 bases in frame from base 1. CDR1 and CDR2, per the germline V gene, are MNHEY and SVGAGI. Each collaborating institution followed its own protocols to collect whole blood in K2EDTA tubes. For TCRbeta analysis, collaborators shipped samples as frozen whole blood, isolated PBMCs, or DNA extracted from either of those sample types. With respect to this clone: Its antigen is not yet known. No qualities accompany the bases; no much larger clone lies one base away.

The paper's findings and limits, for the study overall: How much clinical and demographic metadata was included differed by source and by participant, and the metadata was provided uncurated.

The chain is encoded by TRBV6-5 joined to TRBJ2-1, with 13 bases matching TRBD2. What was sequenced was peripheral blood. This TCR was sampled from a woman over 75 with acute or convalescent COVID-19. The CDR3 region reads CASSYGLAGEYNEQFF. The DNA is as follows: TGTGCCAGCAGTTACGGACTAGCGGGAGAATACAATGAGCAGTTCTTC.